This entry features one TCR beta chain sequence. Its antigen is currently unknown. These data come from a study of T cell repertoires in cytomegalovirus infection. Background on the study: It was recently identified HLA-C-restricted and well-studied HLA-B-restricted CMV epitopes that the study used. Public TCR beta signatures marked donors with CMV infection and the matching HLA.

TCRdb ran MiXCR on the reads and lists one entry per CDR3 protein. The table includes approximately 990,000 distinct CDR3 sequences, about a third detected once. Trimming cost V 5 bases and J 6 bases, with 13 bases left between them. Looked up from germline, CDR1 is MNHEY and CDR2 is SMNVEV (reference sequence). This CDR3 region has 13 residues. General study findings and limits: HLA-C-restricted TCR beta clonotypes specific for CMV led the ex vivo response. Adding up the frequency of public TCR beta families identified people who carried CMV plus the relevant HLA.

This clonotype originated in a human donor in good health (CMV status not recorded). Some clones in this sample may be carry-over from other donors' samples. Sequencing used cultured CD8+ T cells from PBMCs, obtained from culture after CMV antigen stimulation. J is TRBJ2-5 and V is TRBV27, with D tentatively TRBD2 (6 bases). The DNA for the CDR3 is TGTGCCAGCAGTCCGGGACTTGGCAAGACCCAGTACTTC. This encodes CASSPGLGKTQYF.